This TCR beta chain was sequenced in a study of T cells after yellow fever vaccination. Looking at the study overall: Low-cell-number fractions were prepared with SMART-Seq v4 Ultra Low Input. Notes on the study in general: Reappearance after the booster was observed for most primary-vaccination clones (about 95% CD4, roughly 88% CD8). FACS-sorted repertoires could harbor abundant contaminating bulk-population clonotypes.

UMIs and a universal primer site were added when TCR cDNA was made by 5'RACE template switching. MiXCR, applied by TCRdb to the 5' RACE reads, yields one record per CDR3 protein. Among 300,000 to 350,000 distinct CDR3 sequences listed, about 4% were seen once. This clonotype was seen at least ten times. The target antigen is unknown. A read error may produce the germline difference seen at one junction end. This CDR3 contains 14 residues. Germline V gene data show CDR1 as SGHRS and CDR2 as YFSETQ. The source of this sequence is a man between 18 and 35 years old who received the YFV17D yellow fever vaccine. The J gene is TRBJ1-4, the V gene TRBV5-1; D gene uncertain. The sequenced sample was PBMCs, obtained 5 days after the yellow fever booster vaccination. The CDR3 DNA follows: TGCGCCAGCAGCTTAGCAGCAACTAACGAAAAACTGTTTTTT. Translating it yields CASSLAATNEKLFF.